The clone carrying this TCR beta chain was seen just once. Antigen: not known. This entry comes from a study of cytomegalovirus exposure and HLA in healthy donors. The CDR3 has 16 amino acids. Per the germline V gene, CDR1 is LNHDA and CDR2 is SQIVND (reference sequence). The germline V and J ends were trimmed by 5 bases and 0 bases, with 16 bases remaining between them. Donors were ostensibly healthy at sampling, although undocumented immune exposures were probable. Vbeta (60) and Jbeta (13) primers were used in the PCR. Repertoires were generated with immunoSEQ multiplex PCR, while TCRdb's copy carries only in-frame clones and drops some. The sample has roughly 99,000 clones; 60% to 75% are singletons. General observations from the study: Most TCR beta V segments were productive about 87% or about 30% of the time in an earlier analysis.

The material sequenced was PBMCs. The chain couples TRBV19 to TRBJ1-1, with TRBD1 as a possible D gene (5 bases). The TCR comes from a man between 25 and 39 years old in good health and CMV-seronegative. The CDR3 is CASSVGQGGMNTEAFF. The CDR3 nucleotides are TGTGCCAGTAGTGTTGGCCAGGGCGGGATGAACACTGAAGCTTTCTTT.